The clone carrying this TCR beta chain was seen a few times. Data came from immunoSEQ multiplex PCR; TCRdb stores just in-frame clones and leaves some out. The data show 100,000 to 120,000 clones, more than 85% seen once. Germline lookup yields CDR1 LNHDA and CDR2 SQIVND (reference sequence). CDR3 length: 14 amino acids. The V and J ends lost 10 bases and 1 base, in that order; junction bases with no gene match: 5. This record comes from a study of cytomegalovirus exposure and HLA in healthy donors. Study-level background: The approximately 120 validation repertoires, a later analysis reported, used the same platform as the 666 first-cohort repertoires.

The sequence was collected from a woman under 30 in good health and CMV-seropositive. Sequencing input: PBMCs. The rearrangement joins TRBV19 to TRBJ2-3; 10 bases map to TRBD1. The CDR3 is CATRDRGRTDTQYF. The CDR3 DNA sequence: TGTGCCACAAGAGACAGGGGGCGCACAGATACGCAGTATTTT.